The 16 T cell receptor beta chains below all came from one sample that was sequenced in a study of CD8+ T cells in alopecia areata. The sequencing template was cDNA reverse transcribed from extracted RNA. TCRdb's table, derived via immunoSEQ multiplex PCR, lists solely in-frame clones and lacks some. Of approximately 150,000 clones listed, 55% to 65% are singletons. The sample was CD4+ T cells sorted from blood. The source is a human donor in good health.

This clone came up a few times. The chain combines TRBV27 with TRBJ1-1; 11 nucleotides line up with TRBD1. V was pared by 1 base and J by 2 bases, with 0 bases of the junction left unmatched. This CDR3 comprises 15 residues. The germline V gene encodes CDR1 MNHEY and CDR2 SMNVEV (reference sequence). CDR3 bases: TGTGCCAGCAGTTTATGGACAGGGGGCAACACTGAAGCTTTCTTT. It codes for CASSLWTGGNTEAFF.

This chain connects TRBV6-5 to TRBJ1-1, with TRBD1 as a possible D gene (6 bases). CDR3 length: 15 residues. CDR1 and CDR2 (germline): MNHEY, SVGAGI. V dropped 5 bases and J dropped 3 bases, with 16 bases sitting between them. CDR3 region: CASSTYTRGDTEAFF. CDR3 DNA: TGTGCCAGCAGTACATATACAAGGGGGGACACTGAAGCTTTCTTT.

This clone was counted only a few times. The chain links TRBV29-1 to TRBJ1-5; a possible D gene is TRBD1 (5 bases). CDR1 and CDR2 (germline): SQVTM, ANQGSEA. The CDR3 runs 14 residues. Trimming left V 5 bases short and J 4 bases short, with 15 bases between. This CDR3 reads CSVPGPFGNQPQHF. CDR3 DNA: TGCAGCGTTCCGGGACCTTTCGGGAATCAGCCCCAGCATTTT.

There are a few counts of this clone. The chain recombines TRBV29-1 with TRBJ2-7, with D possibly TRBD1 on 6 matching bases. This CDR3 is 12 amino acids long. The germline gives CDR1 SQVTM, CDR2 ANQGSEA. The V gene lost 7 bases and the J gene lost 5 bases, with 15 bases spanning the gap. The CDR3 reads CSGKTGTHEQYF. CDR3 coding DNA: TGCAGCGGTAAGACAGGTACCCACGAGCAGTACTTC.

The DNA of the CDR3 is TGTGCCAGCAGCTTACTTCCAGGGGGCTTCTATGGCTACACCTTC. It specifies CASSLLPGGFYGYTF. The chain joins TRBV7-2 to TRBJ1-2, with TRBD1 identical over 8 bases. The V gene end was trimmed by 2 bases and the J gene end by 4 bases; junction bases not matched to a gene: 6. The CDR3 is 15 amino acids. Germline V gene data show CDR1 as SGHTA and CDR2 as FQGNSA. Together with reference TRBV7-2 and TRBJ1-2, the CDR3 gives the full variable domain: GAGVSQSPSNKVTEKGKDVELRCDPISGHTALYWYRQSLGQGLEFLIYFQGNSAPDKSGLPSDRFSAERTGGSVSTLTIQRTQQEDSAVYLCASSLLPGGFYGYTFGSGTRLTVV.

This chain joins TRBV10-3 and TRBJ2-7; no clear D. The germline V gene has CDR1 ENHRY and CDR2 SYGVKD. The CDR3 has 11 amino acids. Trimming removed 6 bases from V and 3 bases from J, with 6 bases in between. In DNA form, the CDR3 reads TGTGCCATCAGGAAAGACTACGAGCAGTACTTC. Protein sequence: CAIRKDYEQYF.

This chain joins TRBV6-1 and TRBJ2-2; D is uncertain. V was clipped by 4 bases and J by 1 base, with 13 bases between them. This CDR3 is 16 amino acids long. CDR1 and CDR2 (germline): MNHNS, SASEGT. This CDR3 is CASSATTGLNTGELFF. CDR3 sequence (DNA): TGTGCCAGCAGTGCCACGACGGGCCTGAACACCGGGGAGCTGTTTTTT.

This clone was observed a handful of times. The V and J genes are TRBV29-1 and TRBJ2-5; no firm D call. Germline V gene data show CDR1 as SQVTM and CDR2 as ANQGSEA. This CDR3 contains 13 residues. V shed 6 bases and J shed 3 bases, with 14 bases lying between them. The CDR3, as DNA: TGCAGCGTCCTACAGAGATTGAAAGAGACCCAGTACTTC. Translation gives CSVLQRLKETQYF.

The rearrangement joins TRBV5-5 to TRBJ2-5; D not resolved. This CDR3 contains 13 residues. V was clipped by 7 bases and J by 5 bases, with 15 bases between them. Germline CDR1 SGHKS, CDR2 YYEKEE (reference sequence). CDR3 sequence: CASLNNPRETQYF. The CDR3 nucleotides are TGTGCCAGCCTAAACAACCCCCGCGAGACCCAGTACTTC.

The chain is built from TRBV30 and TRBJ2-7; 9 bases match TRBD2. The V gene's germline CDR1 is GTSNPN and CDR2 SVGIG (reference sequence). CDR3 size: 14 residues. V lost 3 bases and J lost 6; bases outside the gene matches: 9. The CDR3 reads CAWRVQAGGGEQYF. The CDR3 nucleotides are TGTGCCTGGAGGGTCCAAGCGGGAGGAGGCGAGCAGTACTTC.

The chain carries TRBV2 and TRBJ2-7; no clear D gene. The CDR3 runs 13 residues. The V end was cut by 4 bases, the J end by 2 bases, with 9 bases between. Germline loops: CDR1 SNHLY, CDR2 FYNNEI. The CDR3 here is CASSVLETYEQYF. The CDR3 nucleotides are TGTGCCAGCAGTGTTTTGGAAACCTACGAGCAGTACTTC. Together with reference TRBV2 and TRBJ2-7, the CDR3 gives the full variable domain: EPEVTQTPSHQVTQMGQEVILRCVPISNHLYFYWYRQILGQKVEFLVSFYNNEISEKSEIFDDQFSVERPDGSNFTLKIRSTKLEDSAMYFCASSVLETYEQYFGPGTRLTVT.

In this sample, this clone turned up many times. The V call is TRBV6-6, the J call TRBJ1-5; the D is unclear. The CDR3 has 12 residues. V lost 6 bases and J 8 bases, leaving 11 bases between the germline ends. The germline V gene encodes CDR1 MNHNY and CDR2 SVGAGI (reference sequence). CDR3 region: CASSPSREPQHF. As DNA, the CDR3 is TGTGCCAGCAGCCCCTCCCGTGAGCCCCAGCATTTT.

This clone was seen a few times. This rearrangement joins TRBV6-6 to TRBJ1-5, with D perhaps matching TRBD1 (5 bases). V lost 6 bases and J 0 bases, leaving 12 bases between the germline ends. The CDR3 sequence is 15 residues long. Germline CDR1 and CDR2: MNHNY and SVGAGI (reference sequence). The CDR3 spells CASRRDGNSNQPQHF. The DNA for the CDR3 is TGTGCCAGCAGACGGGACGGAAATAGCAATCAGCCCCAGCATTTT.

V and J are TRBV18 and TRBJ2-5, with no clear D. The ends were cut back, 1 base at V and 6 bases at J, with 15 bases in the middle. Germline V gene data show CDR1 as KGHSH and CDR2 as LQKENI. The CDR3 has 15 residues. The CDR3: CASSPRWQRRQTQYF. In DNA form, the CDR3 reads TGTGCCAGCTCACCACGGTGGCAGAGGAGACAGACCCAGTACTTC.

The CDR3 bases are TGCAGCGTGCCGACAGGGTTGGGATTCATGAACACTGAAGCTTTCTTT. Its translation is CSVPTGLGFMNTEAFF. J is TRBJ1-1 and V is TRBV29-1, with 7 positions matching TRBD1. V gave up 6 bases and J gave up 0 bases; unmatched junction bases: 13. The CDR3 is 16 amino acids. Germline V gene data show CDR1 as SQVTM and CDR2 as ANQGSEA.

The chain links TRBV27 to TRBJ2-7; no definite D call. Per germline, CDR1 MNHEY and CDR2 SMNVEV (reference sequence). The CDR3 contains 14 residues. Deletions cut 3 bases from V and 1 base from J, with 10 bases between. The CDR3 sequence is CASSFIYGSYEQYF. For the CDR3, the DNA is TGTGCCAGCAGTTTTATCTACGGATCCTACGAGCAGTACTTC.